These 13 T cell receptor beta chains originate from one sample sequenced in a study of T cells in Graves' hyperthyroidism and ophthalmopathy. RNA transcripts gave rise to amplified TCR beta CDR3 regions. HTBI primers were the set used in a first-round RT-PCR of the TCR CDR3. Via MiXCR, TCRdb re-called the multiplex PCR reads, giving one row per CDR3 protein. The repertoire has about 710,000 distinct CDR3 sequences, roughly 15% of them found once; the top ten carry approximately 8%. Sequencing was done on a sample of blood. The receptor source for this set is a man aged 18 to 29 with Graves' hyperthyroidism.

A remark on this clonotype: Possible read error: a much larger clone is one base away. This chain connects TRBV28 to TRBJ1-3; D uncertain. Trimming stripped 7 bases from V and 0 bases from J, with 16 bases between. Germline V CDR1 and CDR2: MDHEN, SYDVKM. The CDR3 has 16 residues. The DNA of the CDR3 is TGTGCCAGCACCCCGAGACCCTTCATCTCTGGAAACACCATATATTTT. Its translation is CASTPRPFISGNTIYF.

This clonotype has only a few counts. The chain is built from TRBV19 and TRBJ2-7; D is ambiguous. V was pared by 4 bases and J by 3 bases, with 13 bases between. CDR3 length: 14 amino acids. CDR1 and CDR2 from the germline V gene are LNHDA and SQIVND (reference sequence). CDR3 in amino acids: CASSKAPSDYEQYF. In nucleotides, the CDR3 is TGTGCCAGTAGTAAGGCCCCCTCCGACTACGAGCAGTACTTC.

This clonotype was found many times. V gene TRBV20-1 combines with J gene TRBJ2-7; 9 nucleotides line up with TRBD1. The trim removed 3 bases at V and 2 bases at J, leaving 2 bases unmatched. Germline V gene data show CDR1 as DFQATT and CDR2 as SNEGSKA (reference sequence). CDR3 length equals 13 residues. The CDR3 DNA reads TGCAGTGCTAGCGGGGACAGGGCCTACGAGCAGTACTTC. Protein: CSASGDRAYEQYF.

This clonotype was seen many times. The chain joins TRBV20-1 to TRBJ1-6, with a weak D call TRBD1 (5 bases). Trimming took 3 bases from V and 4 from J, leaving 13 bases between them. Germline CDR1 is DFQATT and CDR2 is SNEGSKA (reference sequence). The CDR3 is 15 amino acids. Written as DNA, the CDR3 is TGCAGTGCTAGGGGGCCTACGGGATATAATTCACCCCTCCACTTT. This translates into CSARGPTGYNSPLHF.

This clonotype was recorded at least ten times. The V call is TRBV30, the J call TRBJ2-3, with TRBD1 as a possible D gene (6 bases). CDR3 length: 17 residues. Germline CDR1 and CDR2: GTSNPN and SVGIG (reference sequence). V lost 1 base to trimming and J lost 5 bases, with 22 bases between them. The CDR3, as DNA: TGTGCCTGGAGTGACCAACCCGGGACACCAAAGCGAGATACGCAGTATTTT. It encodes CAWSDQPGTPKRDTQYF. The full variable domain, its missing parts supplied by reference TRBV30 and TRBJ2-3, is SQTIHQWPATLVQPVGSPLSLECTVEGTSNPNLYWYRQAAGRGLQLLFYSVGIGQISSEVPQNLSASRPQDRQFILSSKKLLLSDSGFYLCAWSDQPGTPKRDTQYFGPGTRLTVL.

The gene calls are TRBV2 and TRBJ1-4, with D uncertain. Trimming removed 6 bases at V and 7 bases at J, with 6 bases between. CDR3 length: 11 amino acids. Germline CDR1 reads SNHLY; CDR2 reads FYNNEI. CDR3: CASRLGEKLFF. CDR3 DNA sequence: TGTGCCAGCAGGCTTGGTGAAAAACTGTTTTTT.

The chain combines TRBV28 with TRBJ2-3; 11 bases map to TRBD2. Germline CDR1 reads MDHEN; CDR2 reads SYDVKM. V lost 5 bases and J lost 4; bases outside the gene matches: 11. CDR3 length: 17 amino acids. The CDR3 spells CASSLGTSGLLADTQYF. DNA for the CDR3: TGTGCCAGCAGTCTCGGGACTAGCGGTCTTCTGGCAGATACGCAGTATTTT.

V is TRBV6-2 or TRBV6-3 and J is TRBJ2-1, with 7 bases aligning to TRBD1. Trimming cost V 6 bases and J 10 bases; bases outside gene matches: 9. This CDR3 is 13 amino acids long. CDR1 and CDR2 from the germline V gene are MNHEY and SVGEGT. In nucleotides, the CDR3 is TGTGCCAGCAGCCGTATTACAGGGGCCGAGCAGTTCTTC. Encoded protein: CASSRITGAEQFF.

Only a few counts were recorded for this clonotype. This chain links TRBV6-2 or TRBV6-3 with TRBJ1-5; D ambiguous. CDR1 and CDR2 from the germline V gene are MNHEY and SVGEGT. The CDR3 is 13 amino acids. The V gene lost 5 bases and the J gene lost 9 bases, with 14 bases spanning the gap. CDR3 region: CASSEPPLGPQHF. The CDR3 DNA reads TGTGCCAGCAGTGAACCTCCGTTAGGGCCCCAGCATTTT.

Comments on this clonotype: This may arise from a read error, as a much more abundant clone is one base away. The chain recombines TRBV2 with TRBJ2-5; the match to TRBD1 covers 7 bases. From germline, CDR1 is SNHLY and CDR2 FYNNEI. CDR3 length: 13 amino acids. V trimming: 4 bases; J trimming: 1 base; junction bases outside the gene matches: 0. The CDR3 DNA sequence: TGTGCCAGCAGTGGGGACAGCCAAGAGACCCAGTACTTC. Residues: CASSGDSQETQYF.

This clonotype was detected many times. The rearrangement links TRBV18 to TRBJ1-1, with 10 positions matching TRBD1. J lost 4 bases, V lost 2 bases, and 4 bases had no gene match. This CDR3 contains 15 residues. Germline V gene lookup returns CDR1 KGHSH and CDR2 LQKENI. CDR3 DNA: TGTGCCAGCTCACCAACCGGGACAGGGGTCACTGAAGCTTTCTTT. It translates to CASSPTGTGVTEAFF. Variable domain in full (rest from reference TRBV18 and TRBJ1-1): NAGVMQNPRHLVRRRGQEARLRCSPMKGHSHVYWYRQLPEEGLKFMVYLQKENIIDESGMPKERFSAEFPKEGPSILRIQQVVRGDSAAYFCASSPTGTGVTEAFFGQGTRLTVV.

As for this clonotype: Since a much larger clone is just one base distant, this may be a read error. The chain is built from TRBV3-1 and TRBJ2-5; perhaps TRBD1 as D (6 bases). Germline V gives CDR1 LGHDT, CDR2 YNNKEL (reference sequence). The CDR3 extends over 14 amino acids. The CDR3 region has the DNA TGTGCCAGCAGGCAAGTTGACAGGCAAGAGACCCAGTACTTC. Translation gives CASRQVDRQETQYF.

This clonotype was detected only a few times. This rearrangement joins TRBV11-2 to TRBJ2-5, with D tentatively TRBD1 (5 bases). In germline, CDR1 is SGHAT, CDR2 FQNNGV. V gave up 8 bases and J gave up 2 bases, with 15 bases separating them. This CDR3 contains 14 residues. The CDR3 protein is CASGPGRTQETQYF. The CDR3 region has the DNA TGTGCCAGCGGTCCAGGGCGAACACAAGAGACCCAGTACTTC.